This TCR beta chain was documented in a study of T cells and Merkel cell carcinoma outcomes. The junction had 8 bases not matched to a gene; V was cut back by 3 bases and J by 2 bases. CDR1 and CDR2 from the germline V gene are KGHSH and LQKENI. This CDR3 is 16 amino acids long. The repertoire was sequenced with immunoSEQ multiplex PCR; TCRdb's copy has only in-frame clones and lacks some. Among 11,000 to 15,000 clones, roughly 90% were seen once, and the ten largest hold more than 1.5%. Sequenced: tumor tissue from Merkel cell carcinoma. The chain uses TRBV18 and TRBJ2-3, with 7 bases identical to TRBD2. This receptor was obtained from a human donor with Merkel cell carcinoma. The CDR3 DNA reads TGTGCCAGCTCACCCCTAGCGAGCGGGGACACAGATACGCAGTATTTT. Translated: CASSPLASGDTDTQYF. Full variable domain (rest looked up from reference TRBV18 and TRBJ2-3): NAGVMQNPRHLVRRRGQEARLRCSPMKGHSHVYWYRQLPEEGLKFMVYLQKENIIDESGMPKERFSAEFPKEGPSILRIQQVVRGDSAAYFCASSPLASGDTDTQYFGPGTRLTVL.